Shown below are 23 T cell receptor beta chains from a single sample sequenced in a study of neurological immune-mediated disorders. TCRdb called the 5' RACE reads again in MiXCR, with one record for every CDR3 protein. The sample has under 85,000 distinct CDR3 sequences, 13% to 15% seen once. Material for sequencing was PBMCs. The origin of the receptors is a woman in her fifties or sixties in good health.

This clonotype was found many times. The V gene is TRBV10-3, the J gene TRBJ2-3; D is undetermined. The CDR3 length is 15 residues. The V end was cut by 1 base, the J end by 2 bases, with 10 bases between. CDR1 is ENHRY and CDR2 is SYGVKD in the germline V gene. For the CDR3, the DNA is TGTGCCATCAGTGAGTGGAGAGCCGACACAGATACGCAGTATTTT. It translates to CAISEWRADTDTQYF.

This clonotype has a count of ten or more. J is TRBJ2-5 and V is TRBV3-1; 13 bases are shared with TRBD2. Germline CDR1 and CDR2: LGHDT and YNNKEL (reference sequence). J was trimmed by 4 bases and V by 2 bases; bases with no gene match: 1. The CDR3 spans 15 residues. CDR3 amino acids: CASSQRLAGGETQYF. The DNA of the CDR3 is TGTGCCAGCAGCCAACGACTAGCGGGGGGAGAGACCCAGTACTTC.

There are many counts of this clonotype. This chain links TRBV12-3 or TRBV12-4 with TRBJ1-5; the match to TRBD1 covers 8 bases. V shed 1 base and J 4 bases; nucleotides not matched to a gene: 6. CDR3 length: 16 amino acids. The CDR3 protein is CASSLGGTGLNQPQHF. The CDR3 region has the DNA TGTGCCAGCAGTTTAGGGGGGACAGGACTAAATCAGCCCCAGCATTTT.

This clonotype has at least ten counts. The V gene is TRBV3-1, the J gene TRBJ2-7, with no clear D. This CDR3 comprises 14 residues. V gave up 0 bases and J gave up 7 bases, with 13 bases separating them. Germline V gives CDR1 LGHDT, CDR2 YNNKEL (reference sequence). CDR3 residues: CASSQDRWAREQYF. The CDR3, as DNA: TGTGCCAGCAGCCAAGATCGGTGGGCACGTGAGCAGTACTTC.

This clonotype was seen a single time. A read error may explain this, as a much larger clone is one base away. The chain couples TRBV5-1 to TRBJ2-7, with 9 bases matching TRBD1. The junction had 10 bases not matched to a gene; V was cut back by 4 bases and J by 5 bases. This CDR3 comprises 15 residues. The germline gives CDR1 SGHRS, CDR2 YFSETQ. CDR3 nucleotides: TGCGCCAGCAGCAGGGGGACAGGGCCGTCCCACGAGCAGTACTTC. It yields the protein CASSRGTGPSHEQYF.

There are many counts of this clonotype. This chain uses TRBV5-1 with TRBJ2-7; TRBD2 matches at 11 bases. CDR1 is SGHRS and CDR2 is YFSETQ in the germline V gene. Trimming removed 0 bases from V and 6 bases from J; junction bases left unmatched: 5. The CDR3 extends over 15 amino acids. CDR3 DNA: TGCGCCAGCAGCTTGGCCCTCGGGACTAGCGGCGAGCAGTACTTC. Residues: CASSLALGTSGEQYF.

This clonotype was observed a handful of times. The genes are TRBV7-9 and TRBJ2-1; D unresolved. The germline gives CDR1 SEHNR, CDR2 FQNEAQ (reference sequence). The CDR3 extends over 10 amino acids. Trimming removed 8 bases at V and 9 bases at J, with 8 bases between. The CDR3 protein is CASENGEQFF. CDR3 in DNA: TGTGCCAGCGAGAATGGTGAGCAGTTCTTC. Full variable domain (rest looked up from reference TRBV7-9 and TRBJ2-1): DTGVSQNPRHKITKRGQNVTFRCDPISEHNRLYWYRQTLGQGPEFLTYFQNEAQLEKSRLLSDRFSAERPKGSFSTLEIQRTEQGDSAMYLCASENGEQFFGPGTRLTVL.

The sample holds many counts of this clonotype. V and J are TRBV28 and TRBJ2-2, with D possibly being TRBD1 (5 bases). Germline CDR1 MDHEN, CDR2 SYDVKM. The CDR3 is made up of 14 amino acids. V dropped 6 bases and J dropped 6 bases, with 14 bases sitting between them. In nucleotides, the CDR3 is TGTGCCAGCAGCGTACATCAGGGCGCCGGGGAGCTGTTTTTT. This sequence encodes CASSVHQGAGELFF.

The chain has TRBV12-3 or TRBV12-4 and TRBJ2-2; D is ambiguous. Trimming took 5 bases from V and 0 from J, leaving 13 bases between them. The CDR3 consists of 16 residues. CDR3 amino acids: CASSHRHIANTGELFF. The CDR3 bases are TGTGCCAGCAGTCATAGGCATATCGCGAACACCGGGGAGCTGTTTTTT.

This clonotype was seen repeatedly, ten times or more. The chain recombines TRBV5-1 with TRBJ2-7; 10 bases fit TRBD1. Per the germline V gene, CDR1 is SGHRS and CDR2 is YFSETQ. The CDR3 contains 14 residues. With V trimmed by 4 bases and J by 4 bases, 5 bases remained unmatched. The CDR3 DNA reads TGCGCCAGCAGCACCCCGGACAGGGGGTACGAGCAGTACTTC. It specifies CASSTPDRGYEQYF.

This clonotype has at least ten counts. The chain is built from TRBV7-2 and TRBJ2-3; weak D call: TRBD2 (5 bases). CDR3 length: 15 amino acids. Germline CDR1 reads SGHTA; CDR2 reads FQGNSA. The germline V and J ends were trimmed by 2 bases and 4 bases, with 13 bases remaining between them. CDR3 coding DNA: TGTGCCAGCAGCTTACCTCGCAACGGGGCAGATACGCAGTATTTT. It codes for CASSLPRNGADTQYF.

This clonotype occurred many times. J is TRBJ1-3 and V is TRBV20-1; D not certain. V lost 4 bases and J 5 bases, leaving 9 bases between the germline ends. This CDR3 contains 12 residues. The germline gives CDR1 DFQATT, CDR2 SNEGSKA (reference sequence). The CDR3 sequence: CSAIEQRNTIYF. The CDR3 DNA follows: TGCAGTGCTATCGAACAGAGAAACACCATATATTTT.

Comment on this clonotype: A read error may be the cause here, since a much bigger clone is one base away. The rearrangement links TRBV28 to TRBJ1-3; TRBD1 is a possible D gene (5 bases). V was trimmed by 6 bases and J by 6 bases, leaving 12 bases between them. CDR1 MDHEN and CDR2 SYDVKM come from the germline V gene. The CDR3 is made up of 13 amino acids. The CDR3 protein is CASSLKGENTIYF. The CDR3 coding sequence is TGTGCCAGCAGCCTCAAAGGGGAAAACACCATATATTTT. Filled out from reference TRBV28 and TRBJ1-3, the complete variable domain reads DVKVTQSSRYLVKRTGEKVFLECVQDMDHENMFWYRQDPGLGLRLIYFSYDVKMKEKGDIPEGYSVSREKKERFSLILESASTNQTSMYLCASSLKGENTIYFGEGSWLTVV.

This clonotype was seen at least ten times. The CDR3 reads CATNGRAWGTDTQYF. The CDR3 region has the DNA TGTGCCACGAACGGGCGGGCTTGGGGCACAGATACGCAGTATTTT. This chain links TRBV15 with TRBJ2-3; D is possibly TRBD2 (5 bases). This CDR3 is built from 15 residues. V lost 9 bases and J lost 1, with 17 bases in between. Per the germline V gene, CDR1 is LNHNV and CDR2 is YYDKDF (reference sequence).

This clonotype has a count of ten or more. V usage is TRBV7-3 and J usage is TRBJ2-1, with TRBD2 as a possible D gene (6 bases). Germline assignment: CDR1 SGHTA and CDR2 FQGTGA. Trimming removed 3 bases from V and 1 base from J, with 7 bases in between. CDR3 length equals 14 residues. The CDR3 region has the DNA TGTGCCAGCAGCTTTGGAGGGTCCTACAATGAGCAGTTCTTC. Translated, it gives CASSFGGSYNEQFF.

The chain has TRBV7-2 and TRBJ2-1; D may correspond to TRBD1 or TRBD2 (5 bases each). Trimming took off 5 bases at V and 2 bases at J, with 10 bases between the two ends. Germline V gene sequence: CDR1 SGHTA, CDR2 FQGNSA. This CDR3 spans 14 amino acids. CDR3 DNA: TGTGCCAGCAGCCCAAGGGGACCCTACAATGAGCAGTTCTTC. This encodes CASSPRGPYNEQFF.

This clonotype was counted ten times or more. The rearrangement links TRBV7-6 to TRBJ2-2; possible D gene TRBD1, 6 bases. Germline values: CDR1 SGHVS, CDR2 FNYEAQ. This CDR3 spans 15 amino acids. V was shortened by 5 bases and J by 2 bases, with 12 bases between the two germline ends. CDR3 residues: CASSPSRGNTGELFF. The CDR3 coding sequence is TGTGCCAGCAGCCCCTCCAGGGGTAACACCGGGGAGCTGTTTTTT. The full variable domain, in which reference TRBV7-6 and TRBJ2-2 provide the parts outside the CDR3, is GAGVSQSPRYKVTKRGQDVALRCDPISGHVSLYWYRQALGQGPEFLTYFNYEAQQDKSGLPNDRFSAERPEGSISTLTIQRTEQRDSAMYRCASSPSRGNTGELFFGEGSRLTVL.

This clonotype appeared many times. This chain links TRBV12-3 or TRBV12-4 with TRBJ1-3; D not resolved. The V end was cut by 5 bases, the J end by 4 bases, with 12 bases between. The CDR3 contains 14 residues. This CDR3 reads CASSGFPRGNTIYF. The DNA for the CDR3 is TGTGCCAGCAGTGGCTTCCCGCGGGGAAACACCATATATTTT.

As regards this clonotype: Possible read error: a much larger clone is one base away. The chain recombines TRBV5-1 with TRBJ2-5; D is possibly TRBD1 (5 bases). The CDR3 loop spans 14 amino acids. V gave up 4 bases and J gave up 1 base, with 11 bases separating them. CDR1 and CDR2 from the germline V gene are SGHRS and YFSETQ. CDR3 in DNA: TGCGCCAGCAGCACCAGGGCCTCCCAAGAGACCCAGTACTTC. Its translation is CASSTRASQETQYF.

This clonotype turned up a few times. The CDR3 coding sequence is TGTGCCAGCAGCCTCGCGGGACAGAACTACGAGCAGTACTTC. It yields the protein CASSLAGQNYEQYF. This rearrangement joins TRBV6-6 to TRBJ2-7, with D maybe TRBD1 (7 bases). V lost 6 bases and J lost 3, with 15 bases in between. CDR1 and CDR2 from the germline V gene are MNHNY and SVGAGI (reference sequence). The CDR3 consists of 14 residues.

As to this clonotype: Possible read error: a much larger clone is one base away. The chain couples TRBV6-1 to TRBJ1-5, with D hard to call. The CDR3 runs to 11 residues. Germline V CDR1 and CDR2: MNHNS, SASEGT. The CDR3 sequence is CAISDHMPQHF. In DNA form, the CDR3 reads TGTGCCATCAGTGACCACATGCCCCAGCATTTT.

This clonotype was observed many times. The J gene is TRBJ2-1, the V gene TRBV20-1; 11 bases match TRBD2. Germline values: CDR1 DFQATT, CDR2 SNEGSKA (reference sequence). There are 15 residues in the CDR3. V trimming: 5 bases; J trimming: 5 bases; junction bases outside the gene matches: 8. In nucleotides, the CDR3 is TGCAGTGCTCGGCCGGGACTAGCGGTTAACAATGAGCAGTTCTTC. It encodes CSARPGLAVNNEQFF.

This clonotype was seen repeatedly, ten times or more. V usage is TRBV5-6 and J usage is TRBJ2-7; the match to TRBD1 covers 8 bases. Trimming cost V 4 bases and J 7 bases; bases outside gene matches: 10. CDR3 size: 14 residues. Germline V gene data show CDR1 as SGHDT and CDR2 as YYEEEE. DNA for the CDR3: TGTGCCAGCAGCCCTGGACAGGGCAGGCGGGAGCAGTACTTC. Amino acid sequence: CASSPGQGRREQYF. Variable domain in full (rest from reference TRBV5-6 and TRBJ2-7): DAGVTQSPTHLIKTRGQQVTLRCSPKSGHDTVSWYQQALGQGPQFIFQYYEEEERQRGNFPDRFSGHQFPNYSSELNVNALLLGDSALYLCASSPGQGRREQYFGPGTRLTVT.